The 30 T cell receptor beta chains listed next were all sequenced from one sample in a study of shared clonotypes between healthy human individuals. Sequencing was performed with immunoSEQ multiplex PCR; in TCRdb, only in-frame clones are kept and a portion is missing. In the table there are about 2,200,000 clones, approximately 94% of which are singletons. Naive-designated CD8 cells lacked CD45RO, were positively enriched for CCR7, and omitted terminally differentiated effector memory CD45RA+ cells. Sequencing was performed on naive CD8+ T cells from PBMCs. Source of these receptors: a man aged 18 to 30 in good health. Some clones in this sample may be carry-over from other donors' samples.

In the case of this clone: Other DNA sequences from this sample encode an identical CDR3 as well. V and J are TRBV27 and TRBJ1-1; no firm D call. Trimming cost V 2 bases and J 0 bases, with 7 bases left between them. CDR3 length: 14 amino acids. Germline CDR1 MNHEY, CDR2 SMNVEV (reference sequence). CDR3 in amino acids: CASSLGLMNTEAFF. CDR3 DNA sequence: TGTGCCAGCAGTTTAGGACTGATGAACACTGAAGCTTTCTTT.

J is TRBJ1-5 and V is TRBV6-1; 7 positions agree with TRBD1. V shed 6 bases, J shed 6 bases, and the junction held 8 bases outside the gene matches. The CDR3 spans 14 residues. CDR1 and CDR2 from the germline V gene are MNHNS and SASEGT. The CDR3 loop reads CASRTGQVSQPQHF. The CDR3 DNA reads TGTGCCAGCAGAACCGGACAGGTCAGTCAGCCCCAGCATTTT.

This chain links TRBV2 with TRBJ1-4; D unresolved. Trimming took off 2 bases at V and 6 bases at J, with 13 bases between the two ends. The CDR3 extends over 15 amino acids. Germline V lookup: CDR1 SNHLY, CDR2 FYNNEI. CDR3 sequence: CASSERAGIYEKLFF. The CDR3 coding sequence is TGTGCCAGCAGTGAAAGGGCAGGAATATATGAAAAACTGTTTTTT.

Of note for this clone: The identical CDR3 is also encoded by other nucleotide sequences in the sample. The rearrangement links TRBV25-1 to TRBJ1-5; no reliable D call. Trimming removed 4 bases at V and 0 bases at J, with 4 bases between. The CDR3 has 13 residues. Germline V gives CDR1 MGHDK, CDR2 SYGVNS. The CDR3 nucleotides read TGTGCCAGCAGTGCCAATAGCAATCAGCCCCAGCATTTT. It translates to CASSANSNQPQHF.

This rearrangement joins TRBV15 to TRBJ2-7, with unresolved D. The CDR3 has 17 residues. The germline CDR1 and CDR2 sequences are LNHNV and YYDKDF (reference sequence). Trimming left V 0 bases short and J 2 bases short, with 17 bases between. CDR3 DNA: TGTGCCACCAGCAGAGATTTCGAAGACGTACTGACCTACGAGCAGTACTTC. Protein: CATSRDFEDVLTYEQYF.

Of note for this clone: Different DNA sequences within this sample yield the same CDR3. The chain joins TRBV9 to TRBJ2-2; 10 nucleotides align to TRBD1. The junction had 4 bases not matched to a gene; V was cut back by 4 bases and J by 1 base. The CDR3 totals 16 residues. Looked up from germline, CDR1 is SGDLS and CDR2 is YYNGEE. Written as DNA, the CDR3 is TGTGCCAGCAGCACTCGGACAGGGGGGAACACCGGGGAGCTGTTTTTT. Its translation: CASSTRTGGNTGELFF. Combining the CDR3 with reference TRBV9 and TRBJ2-2 gives the whole variable domain DSGVTQTPKHLITATGQRVTLRCSPRSGDLSVYWYQQSLDQGLQFLIQYYNGEERAKGNILERFSAQQFPDLHSELNLSSLELGDSALYFCASSTRTGGNTGELFFGEGSRLTVL.

This chain uses TRBV4-1 with TRBJ2-5; D possibly uses TRBD1 or TRBD2 (5 bases each). Germline CDR1 reads MGHRA; CDR2 reads YSYEKL. Trimming stripped 5 bases from V and 5 bases from J, with 15 bases between. CDR3 length: 14 amino acids. CDR3: CASSSDTRDETQYF. In DNA, the CDR3 is TGCGCCAGCAGCTCCGACACTCGGGACGAGACCCAGTACTTC.

The chain recombines TRBV7-6 with TRBJ1-2, with a tentative D call TRBD1 (6 bases). Germline V gene lookup returns CDR1 SGHVS and CDR2 FNYEAQ. V was trimmed by 1 base and J by 8 bases, leaving 14 bases between them. The CDR3 has 14 amino acids. In nucleotides, the CDR3 is TGTGCCAGCAGCTTAGGGCGCGGGGGCGCCGGCTACACCTTC. Translation: CASSLGRGGAGYTF.

V is TRBV2 and J is TRBJ2-7; no clear D. Deletions cut 4 bases from V and 3 bases from J, with 7 bases between. The CDR3 runs 12 residues. Germline lookup yields CDR1 SNHLY and CDR2 FYNNEI. The CDR3 here is CASSGYLYEQYF. For the CDR3, the DNA is TGTGCCAGCAGTGGGTACCTCTACGAGCAGTACTTC.

The V call is TRBV27, the J call TRBJ2-5; D ambiguous. Trimming left V 7 bases short and J 4 bases short, with 7 bases between. Germline V gene data show CDR1 as MNHEY and CDR2 as SMNVEV (reference sequence). The CDR3 sequence is 11 residues long. The CDR3 region is CASTMGETQYF. The CDR3 DNA reads as TGTGCCAGCACAATGGGAGAGACCCAGTACTTC.

The rearrangement joins TRBV28 to TRBJ2-7; 9 nucleotides match TRBD1. Germline CDR1 MDHEN, CDR2 SYDVKM. The ends lost 5 bases at V and 5 bases at J; junction bases unmatched: 7. This CDR3 has 14 residues. The CDR3 sequence is CASSSRTGVNEQYF. The CDR3 DNA reads TGTGCCAGCAGTAGCCGGACAGGGGTAAACGAGCAGTACTTC. Using reference TRBV28 and TRBJ2-7 for the parts outside the CDR3, the full variable domain is DVKVTQSSRYLVKRTGEKVFLECVQDMDHENMFWYRQDPGLGLRLIYFSYDVKMKEKGDIPEGYSVSREKKERFSLILESASTNQTSMYLCASSSRTGVNEQYFGPGTRLTVT.

This sequence joins TRBV9 and TRBJ1-5; possible D gene TRBD1, 6 bases. This CDR3 comprises 19 residues. Trimming stripped 1 base from V and 5 bases from J, with 25 bases between. Germline V lookup: CDR1 SGDLS, CDR2 YYNGEE. CDR3 region: CASSVHPIPAGGADQPQHF. CDR3 sequence (DNA): TGTGCCAGCAGCGTACACCCAATTCCGGCGGGGGGCGCCGATCAGCCCCAGCATTTT. Drawing the rest from reference TRBV9 and TRBJ1-5, the complete variable domain is DSGVTQTPKHLITATGQRVTLRCSPRSGDLSVYWYQQSLDQGLQFLIQYYNGEERAKGNILERFSAQQFPDLHSELNLSSLELGDSALYFCASSVHPIPAGGADQPQHFGDGTRLSIL.

This chain connects TRBV5-1 to TRBJ2-3; TRBD1 aligns across 9 bases. Per the germline V gene, CDR1 is SGHRS and CDR2 is YFSETQ. V lost 6 bases to trimming and J lost 4 bases; unmatched junction nucleotides: 6. This CDR3 spans 14 amino acids. The CDR3 loop reads CASTGQGRADTQYF. The CDR3, as DNA: TGCGCCAGCACCGGACAGGGGAGGGCAGATACGCAGTATTTT.

The CDR3 region is CASSSTGFSEQYF. CDR3 bases: TGTGCCAGCAGTTCCACAGGGTTCTCCGAGCAGTACTTC. V gene TRBV28 combines with J gene TRBJ2-7, with D tentatively TRBD1 (6 bases). From germline, CDR1 is MDHEN and CDR2 SYDVKM. The CDR3 extends over 13 amino acids. Between the trimmed V and J ends, which lost 4 bases and 6 bases, there was a span of 13 bases.

This chain uses TRBV11-2 with TRBJ2-7, with D perhaps TRBD1 or TRBD2 (5 bases each). Trimming removed 4 bases from V and 3 bases from J, with 13 bases in between. Per the germline V gene, CDR1 is SGHAT and CDR2 is FQNNGV. There are 14 residues in the CDR3. The CDR3, as DNA: TGTGCCAGCAGCTATTACTCAGGGAGCTACGAGCAGTACTTC. Encoded protein: CASSYYSGSYEQYF.

The chain combines TRBV27 with TRBJ2-5; 7 positions match TRBD2. Germline V gives CDR1 MNHEY, CDR2 SMNVEV (reference sequence). This CDR3 region has 13 residues. J lost 5 bases, V lost 5 bases, and 5 bases had no gene match. The CDR3 DNA sequence: TGTGCCAGCAGTGTCCTAGCGGCGGAGACCCAGTACTTC. Residues: CASSVLAAETQYF.

This clone occurred once. The chain combines TRBV7-2 with TRBJ2-7; D unclear. Germline loops: CDR1 SGHTA, CDR2 FQGNSA. V was cut by 2 bases and J by 3 bases, with 8 bases left in between. This CDR3 has 13 amino acids. The CDR3 spells CASSLRDGYEQYF. The DNA for the CDR3 is TGTGCCAGCAGCTTAAGAGACGGCTACGAGCAGTACTTC.

This chain links TRBV11-2 with TRBJ2-7; 11 bases are shared with TRBD2. This CDR3 has 17 residues. Germline V CDR1 and CDR2: SGHAT, FQNNGV. V lost 0 bases to trimming and J lost 5 bases; unmatched junction nucleotides: 9. The CDR3 here is CASSLELAGAEEDEQYF. The CDR3 DNA is TGTGCCAGCAGCTTAGAACTAGCGGGAGCGGAAGAGGACGAGCAGTACTTC. The whole variable domain, remainder taken from reference TRBV11-2 and TRBJ2-7, is EAGVAQSPRYKIIEKRQSVAFWCNPISGHATLYWYQQILGQGPKLLIQFQNNGVVDDSQLPKDRFSAERLKGVDSTLKIQPAKLEDSAVYLCASSLELAGAEEDEQYFGPGTRLTVT.

The rearrangement uses TRBV27 and TRBJ2-5, with TRBD2 matching over 9 bases. The germline V gene encodes CDR1 MNHEY and CDR2 SMNVEV (reference sequence). This CDR3 is built from 16 residues. V was clipped by 1 base and J by 1 base; unmatched bases: 4. CDR3 residues: CASSLLAGASQETQYF. DNA of the CDR3: TGTGCCAGCAGTTTATTAGCGGGAGCGAGCCAAGAGACCCAGTACTTC.

This sequence joins TRBV28 and TRBJ2-1; a possible D gene is TRBD1 (6 bases). The CDR3 sequence is 17 residues long. Trimming shortened V by 6 bases and J by 9 bases, and 27 bases separated the two germline ends. Germline-derived CDR1 and CDR2 are MDHEN and SYDVKM. CDR3 nucleotides: TGTGCCAGCAGGAACGACCCCCCAGGGGAACTAGGGGGTGAGCAGTTCTTC. Its protein product is CASRNDPPGELGGEQFF.

This clone was found a few times. The J gene is TRBJ2-7, the V gene TRBV7-2; D call uncertain. V gave up 4 bases and J gave up 5 bases, with 12 bases separating them. Germline CDR1 and CDR2: SGHTA and FQGNSA. The CDR3 covers 13 residues. The CDR3 is CASSYDVRDEQYF. DNA for the CDR3: TGTGCCAGCAGCTATGACGTAAGGGACGAGCAGTACTTC.

This CDR3 reads CASSLAGQSYEQYF. Here the CDR3 DNA reads TGTGCCAGCAGCTTAGCGGGCCAGAGCTACGAGCAGTACTTC. J is TRBJ2-7 and V is TRBV7-9; no clear D gene. Germline lookup yields CDR1 SEHNR and CDR2 FQNEAQ (reference sequence). V was cut by 0 bases and J by 3 bases, with 9 bases left in between. This CDR3 region has 14 residues. Full variable domain (outside the CDR3, taken from reference TRBV7-9 and TRBJ2-7): DTGVSQNPRHKITKRGQNVTFRCDPISEHNRLYWYRQTLGQGPEFLTYFQNEAQLEKSRLLSDRFSAERPKGSFSTLEIQRTEQGDSAMYLCASSLAGQSYEQYFGPGTRLTVT.

The gene calls are TRBV28 and TRBJ2-3; D might be TRBD1 or TRBD2, each matching 5 bases. Trimming shortened V by 1 base and J by 2 bases, and 13 bases separated the two germline ends. The CDR3 loop spans 16 amino acids. CDR1 is MDHEN and CDR2 is SYDVKM in the germline V gene. The CDR3 spells CASSLFRGRPTDTQYF. The CDR3 region has the DNA TGTGCCAGCAGTTTATTTAGGGGACGCCCCACAGATACGCAGTATTTT. Supplemented by reference TRBV28 and TRBJ2-3, the full variable domain reads DVKVTQSSRYLVKRTGEKVFLECVQDMDHENMFWYRQDPGLGLRLIYFSYDVKMKEKGDIPEGYSVSREKKERFSLILESASTNQTSMYLCASSLFRGRPTDTQYFGPGTRLTVL.

The V gene is TRBV5-6, the J gene TRBJ2-2, with D hard to call. Germline lookup yields CDR1 SGHDT and CDR2 YYEEEE. The CDR3 runs 14 residues. V dropped 2 bases and J dropped 0 bases, with 5 bases sitting between them. CDR3 bases: TGTGCCAGCAGCTTCCTCTCGAACACCGGGGAGCTGTTTTTT. Translating it yields CASSFLSNTGELFF.

The chain couples TRBV7-8 to TRBJ1-2; 7 bases align to TRBD1. Germline V CDR1 and CDR2: SGHVS, FQNEAQ. Germline trimming cut 7 bases from V and 5 bases from J; bases unmatched to any gene: 19. The CDR3 sequence is 17 residues long. The CDR3 DNA sequence: TGTGCCAGCAACCCCGTAGGAGTATCCGGGACAGCATATGGCTACACCTTC. Its translation is CASNPVGVSGTAYGYTF.

This CDR3 reads CASSTRQDPNEKLFF. CDR3 in DNA: TGTGCCAGTAGTACCCGACAGGATCCTAATGAAAAACTGTTTTTT. V gene TRBV19 combines with J gene TRBJ1-4; D is possibly TRBD1 (6 bases). CDR3 size: 15 residues. Trimming removed 4 bases at V and 3 bases at J, with 12 bases between. Per the germline V gene, CDR1 is LNHDA and CDR2 is SQIVND (reference sequence).

This clone was recorded once. V usage is TRBV7-9 and J usage is TRBJ2-1, with D possibly being TRBD2 (5 bases). V shed 5 bases and J shed 0 bases, with 11 bases lying between them. CDR3 length: 15 amino acids. Per the germline V gene, CDR1 is SEHNR and CDR2 is FQNEAQ (reference sequence). DNA of the CDR3: TGTGCCAGCAGCGCTGGCCGGGACTCCTACAATGAGCAGTTCTTC. Its translation is CASSAGRDSYNEQFF. Full variable domain (outside the CDR3, taken from reference TRBV7-9 and TRBJ2-1): DTGVSQNPRHKITKRGQNVTFRCDPISEHNRLYWYRQTLGQGPEFLTYFQNEAQLEKSRLLSDRFSAERPKGSFSTLEIQRTEQGDSAMYLCASSAGRDSYNEQFFGPGTRLTVL.

The V gene is TRBV10-1, the J gene TRBJ1-1, with a tentative D call TRBD1 (5 bases). This CDR3 has 14 amino acids. Germline CDR1 WNHNN, CDR2 SYGVQD (reference sequence). Trimming left V 2 bases short and J 6 bases short, with 13 bases between. The CDR3: CASSERGMGAEAFF. Written as DNA, the CDR3 is TGCGCCAGCAGTGAGAGGGGAATGGGCGCTGAAGCTTTCTTT.

With respect to this clone: Other DNA sequences in this specimen translate into the identical CDR3. The rearrangement uses TRBV7-9 and TRBJ1-1; D not certain. Germline CDR1 SEHNR, CDR2 FQNEAQ (reference sequence). V was cut by 1 base and J by 5 bases, with 5 bases left in between. The CDR3 runs 12 residues. The CDR3 DNA reads TGTGCCAGCAGCTTAGAACGGACTGAAGCTTTCTTT. Its protein product is CASSLERTEAFF.

The chain combines TRBV5-1 with TRBJ2-7, with a tentative D call TRBD2 (6 bases). The V gene lost 4 bases and the J gene lost 3 bases, with 17 bases spanning the gap. Germline-derived CDR1 and CDR2 are SGHRS and YFSETQ. The CDR3 covers 15 residues. CDR3 region: CASSVKRALNYEQYF. In DNA form, the CDR3 reads TGCGCCAGCAGCGTAAAGCGGGCCCTAAACTACGAGCAGTACTTC.